This T cell receptor (beta chain) was obtained from a study of Graves' ophthalmopathy and Graves' hyperthyroidism. Per the germline V gene, CDR1 is SEHNR and CDR2 is FQNEAQ (reference sequence). Deletions cut 4 bases from V and 5 bases from J, with 14 bases between. The CDR3 extends over 15 amino acids. TCR beta CDR3 regions were amplified from RNA transcripts. HTBI primers were used in a first-round RT-PCR, which preceded a second-round multiplex PCR. A single record per CDR3 protein comes from TCRdb applying MiXCR to the multiplex PCR reads. The data hold about 740,000 distinct CDR3 sequences, with around 40% observed a single time. Physicians reached a diagnosis by relying on clinical symptoms, serum thyroxine, TRAb, thyroid ultrasound and orbital computed tomography. From fresh peripheral blood, over 9 ml in volume, the PBMCs were obtained.

Material for sequencing was peripheral blood. This sequence was found in an adult man with Graves' ophthalmopathy. V usage is TRBV7-9 and J usage is TRBJ1-4, with unresolved D. CDR3 nucleotides: TGTGCCAGCAGCTCCCGTCTGGGGTCGAATGAAAAACTGTTTTTT. Protein sequence: CASSSRLGSNEKLFF.